This T cell receptor (beta chain) derives from a study of blood T cell repertoires in COVID-19. At the level of the study: The samples span acute and convalescent COVID-19 from the United States, Italy and Spain. From T cells, B-cell-depleted T cells, or PBMCs came the material, which was cDNA or gDNA.

Trimming took 5 bases from V and 8 from J, leaving 17 bases between them. Per the germline V gene, CDR1 is SGHNT and CDR2 is YENEEA. The CDR3 is 14 amino acids. Patients in Seattle were enrolled during active infection, then followed longitudinally. Only in-frame clones appear in the TCRdb table, and some are missing; sequencing was by immunoSEQ multiplex PCR. The table records some 400,000 clones, around 87% of them present only once. The origin of this receptor is a woman aged 55-69 years with COVID-19, enrolled during active disease. The chain recombines TRBV11-3 with TRBJ2-3, with D maybe TRBD2 (6 bases). Sequencing input: peripheral blood. The CDR3 sequence: CASSPKEGRGTQYF. Written as DNA, the CDR3 is TGTGCCAGCAGCCCTAAGGAGGGAAGGGGTACGCAGTATTTT.